Presented here are 22 T cell receptor beta chains from one specimen sequenced in a study of STAT5B mutations in CD4+ large granular lymphocyte leukemia. Produced via immunoSEQ multiplex PCR; TCRdb's table is partial and in-frame only. The table has tens of thousands of clones, around 75% seen once. Sequencing used CD4+ T cells from blood buffy coats. These receptors were taken from a human donor in good health.

The chain joins TRBV7-2 to TRBJ1-5, with D unclear. The length of the CDR3 is 16 residues. V was clipped by 2 bases and J by 3 bases, with 14 bases between them. Germline CDR1 and CDR2: SGHTA and FQGNSA. This CDR3 is CASSLLGRTNNQPQHF. The DNA of the CDR3 is TGTGCCAGCAGCTTACTGGGGAGGACCAACAATCAGCCCCAGCATTTT.

The rearrangement links TRBV11-1 to TRBJ2-3; D possibly corresponds to TRBD1 (6 bases). The CDR3 contains 12 residues. CDR1 is SGHAT and CDR2 is FQDESV in the germline V gene (reference sequence). Trimming pared 2 bases from V and 9 bases from J, leaving 9 bases between. The CDR3 region has the DNA TGTGCCAGCAGCTTAAACAGGGACACGCAGTATTTT. This encodes CASSLNRDTQYF.

The rearrangement uses TRBV27 and TRBJ2-5; 7 nucleotides align to TRBD1. From germline, CDR1 is MNHEY and CDR2 SMNVEV (reference sequence). V shed 6 bases and J 2 bases; nucleotides not matched to a gene: 3. The CDR3 is 13 amino acids. CDR3 nucleotides: TGTGCCAGCAGCCGGGACAGACAAGAGACCCAGTACTTC. Protein sequence: CASSRDRQETQYF.

The chain is built from TRBV7-8 and TRBJ2-5, with 7 bases matching TRBD1. The CDR3 sequence is 13 residues long. Trimming cost V 6 bases and J 5 bases; bases outside gene matches: 6. Germline CDR1 is SGHVS and CDR2 is FQNEAQ. In nucleotides, the CDR3 is TGTGCCAGCAGTTCAGGGGGAGTGGAGACCCAGTACTTC. As protein: CASSSGGVETQYF.

This clone was seen only a few times. The chain is built from TRBV7-2 and TRBJ2-7; D is unresolved. The CDR3 spans 14 residues. V was cut by 0 bases and J by 10 bases, with 16 bases left in between. Per the germline V gene, CDR1 is SGHTA and CDR2 is FQGNSA. CDR3 region: CASSLATQVPEQYF. DNA of the CDR3: TGTGCCAGCAGCTTAGCCACTCAGGTACCCGAACAGTACTTC.

The V and J genes are TRBV5-6 and TRBJ2-7; D is undetermined. The CDR3 covers 11 residues. Germline V CDR1 and CDR2: SGHDT, YYEEEE. Trimming stripped 1 base from V and 7 bases from J, with 6 bases between. The CDR3 coding sequence is TGTGCCAGCAGCTTGACGGCGGAGCAGTACTTC. It specifies CASSLTAEQYF.

J is TRBJ2-1 and V is TRBV9, with D hard to call. From germline, CDR1 is SGDLS and CDR2 YYNGEE. There are 13 residues in the CDR3. V lost 4 bases and J lost 4, with 9 bases in between. This CDR3 reads CASSLDPYNEQFF. CDR3 DNA sequence: TGTGCCAGCAGCCTGGACCCATACAATGAGCAGTTCTTC.

This clone was counted between two and nine times. This chain joins TRBV18 and TRBJ2-2; no reliable D call. The CDR3 consists of 13 residues. V was trimmed by 2 bases and J by 6 bases, leaving 7 bases between them. Germline-derived CDR1 and CDR2 are KGHSH and LQKENI. Written as DNA, the CDR3 is TGTGCCAGCTCACCAGGCGGAGCCGGGGAGCTGTTTTTT. It is translated as CASSPGGAGELFF.

The rearrangement links TRBV27 to TRBJ1-5; D may be TRBD1 (5 bases). Trimming shortened V by 8 bases and J by 10 bases, and 18 bases separated the two germline ends. Germline V gene sequence: CDR1 MNHEY, CDR2 SMNVEV (reference sequence). This CDR3 is built from 13 residues. CDR3 sequence: CASVENPGGPQHF. The CDR3 region has the DNA TGTGCCAGCGTTGAGAATCCGGGGGGTCCCCAGCATTTT.

The rearrangement links TRBV19 to TRBJ2-3, with 7 bases aligning to TRBD1. Germline CDR1 and CDR2: LNHDA and SQIVND (reference sequence). The CDR3 spans 14 residues. Trimming at V came to 8 bases and at J to 2 bases, leaving 7 bases not matched to a gene. CDR3 in DNA: TGTGCCAGTCAGAGAGGGGGCAACACAGATACGCAGTATTTT. Protein: CASQRGGNTDTQYF.

The chain uses TRBV7-2 and TRBJ2-1; 8 positions agree with TRBD2. J was trimmed by 4 bases and V by 5 bases; bases with no gene match: 7. Looked up from germline, CDR1 is SGHTA and CDR2 is FQGNSA. This CDR3 contains 15 residues. This CDR3 reads CASSDFGGAYNEQFF. The CDR3 nucleotides read TGTGCCAGCAGCGATTTCGGGGGGGCTTACAATGAGCAGTTCTTC.

The V call is TRBV9, the J call TRBJ2-2; 10 bases agree with TRBD2. The CDR3 runs to 16 residues. The germline CDR1 and CDR2 sequences are SGDLS and YYNGEE. The ends lost 2 bases at V and 2 bases at J; junction bases unmatched: 3. The CDR3 loop reads CASSVLAGVNTGELFF. DNA for the CDR3: TGTGCCAGCAGCGTTCTAGCGGGGGTAAACACCGGGGAGCTGTTTTTT.

The chain joins TRBV18 to TRBJ1-5, with D uncertain. The V gene's germline CDR1 is KGHSH and CDR2 LQKENI. This CDR3 contains 15 residues. Trimming shortened V by 4 bases and J by 5 bases, and 15 bases separated the two germline ends. The CDR3 here is CASSRNQADDQPQHF. Written as DNA, the CDR3 is TGTGCCAGCTCACGGAATCAGGCGGATGATCAGCCCCAGCATTTT.

A few counts support this clone. The rearrangement uses TRBV5-1 and TRBJ1-1; no definite D call. This CDR3 region has 14 residues. Trimming removed 0 bases from V and 4 bases from J, with 10 bases in between. CDR1 and CDR2 from the germline V gene are SGHRS and YFSETQ. Written as DNA, the CDR3 is TGCGCCAGCAGCTTGGAAGGTGGGTCCACTGAAGCTTTCTTT. Protein product: CASSLEGGSTEAFF.

The chain has TRBV2 and TRBJ2-3; TRBD2 is a possible D gene (6 bases). Looked up from germline, CDR1 is SNHLY and CDR2 is FYNNEI. This CDR3 spans 14 amino acids. Trimming cost V 7 bases and J 0 bases, with 11 bases left between them. The CDR3 DNA follows: TGTGCCAGCAAACTTAGCGGAAGCACAGATACGCAGTATTTT. Protein product: CASKLSGSTDTQYF.

This chain uses TRBV6-5 with TRBJ1-2, with D maybe TRBD1 (6 bases). CDR1 is MNHEY, CDR2 SVGAGI, per germline. This CDR3 is 14 amino acids long. V lost 6 bases to trimming and J lost 1 base, with 12 bases between them. The CDR3 here is CASSRGEGNYGYTF. The DNA of the CDR3 is TGTGCCAGCAGCAGGGGCGAGGGTAACTATGGCTACACCTTC.

The V and J genes are TRBV6-1 and TRBJ2-7; 7 bases align to TRBD1. Per germline, CDR1 MNHNS and CDR2 SASEGT. There are 15 residues in the CDR3. V gave up 3 bases and J gave up 2 bases; unmatched junction bases: 7. The CDR3: CASSEQGQLPYEQYF. The CDR3 DNA sequence: TGTGCCAGCAGTGAGCAGGGACAGCTCCCCTACGAGCAGTACTTC.

V usage is TRBV7-9 and J usage is TRBJ2-3; D unresolved. This CDR3 is built from 15 residues. In germline, CDR1 is SEHNR, CDR2 FQNEAQ (reference sequence). Trimming removed 1 base from V and 6 bases from J, with 14 bases in between. The CDR3 reads CASSLVIRDSDTQYF. DNA of the CDR3: TGTGCCAGCAGCTTAGTAATACGAGACTCCGATACGCAGTATTTT.

The rearrangement uses TRBV6-5 and TRBJ1-4; TRBD1 is a possible D gene (6 bases). Germline CDR1 and CDR2: MNHEY and SVGAGI. Deletions cut 3 bases from V and 5 bases from J, with 16 bases between. The CDR3 sequence is 16 residues long. The CDR3 loop reads CASSYALDSQNEKLFF. DNA for the CDR3: TGTGCCAGCAGTTATGCCCTGGACAGTCAGAATGAAAAACTGTTTTTT.

A single count supports this clone. The chain couples TRBV19 to TRBJ2-5; 10 bases are shared with TRBD1. The CDR3 spans 15 residues. Per germline, CDR1 LNHDA and CDR2 SQIVND (reference sequence). Trimming cost V 5 bases and J 1 base; bases outside gene matches: 4. As DNA, the CDR3 is TGTGCCAGTAGTCCCCGGACAGGGGGCCAAGAGACCCAGTACTTC. It specifies CASSPRTGGQETQYF. The full variable domain, with the rest looked up from reference TRBV19 and TRBJ2-5, is DGGITQSPKYLFRKEGQNVTLSCEQNLNHDAMYWYRQDPGQGLRLIYYSQIVNDFQKGDIAEGYSVSREKKESFPLTVTSAQKNPTAFYLCASSPRTGGQETQYFGPGTRLLVL.

The CDR3 here is CASSSHPSGNQPQHF. Written as DNA, the CDR3 is TGTGCCAGCAGCTCTCACCCCAGCGGCAATCAGCCCCAGCATTTT. The chain uses TRBV5-4 and TRBJ1-5; D unclear. This CDR3 is built from 15 residues. V shed 3 bases and J shed 2 bases, with 12 bases lying between them. CDR1 and CDR2 from the germline V gene are SGHNT and YYREEE (reference sequence).

The V and J genes are TRBV28 and TRBJ1-2, with D possibly being TRBD1 (5 bases). Germline values: CDR1 MDHEN, CDR2 SYDVKM. The length of the CDR3 is 12 residues. With 2 bases removed from V and 4 bases from J, the gap between germline ends came to 5 bases. The DNA of the CDR3 is TGTGCCAGCAGTTTAGGGGGCTATGGCTACACCTTC. Its protein product is CASSLGGYGYTF.